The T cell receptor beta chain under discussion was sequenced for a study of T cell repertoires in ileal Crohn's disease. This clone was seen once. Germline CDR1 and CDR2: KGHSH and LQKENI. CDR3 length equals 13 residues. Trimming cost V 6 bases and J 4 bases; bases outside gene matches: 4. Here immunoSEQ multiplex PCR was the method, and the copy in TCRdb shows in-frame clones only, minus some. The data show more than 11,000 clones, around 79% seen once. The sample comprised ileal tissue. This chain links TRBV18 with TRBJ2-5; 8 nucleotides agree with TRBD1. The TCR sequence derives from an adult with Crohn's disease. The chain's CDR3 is CASSSRGRETQYF. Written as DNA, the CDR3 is TGTGCCAGCTCGTCCAGGGGGCGAGAGACCCAGTACTTC.